The next 18 T cell receptor beta chains were all read from a single sample in a study of cytomegalovirus exposure and HLA in healthy donors. The PCR contained 60 Vbeta and 13 Jbeta primers. Sequencing was performed with immunoSEQ multiplex PCR; in TCRdb, only in-frame clones are kept and a portion is missing. There are about 130,000 clones in the sample; just under 85% occur only once, and 2.7% lies in the top ten. What was sequenced was PBMCs. Receptors originate from a boy between 2 and 10 years old in good health and CMV-seronegative.

V is TRBV2 and J is TRBJ1-4; D might be TRBD1 (5 bases). CDR3 size: 15 residues. CDR1 is SNHLY and CDR2 is FYNNEI in the germline V gene. V was cut by 3 bases and J by 7 bases, with 15 bases left in between. The CDR3 region is CASSEVGTEAEKLFF. The CDR3 nucleotides are TGTGCCAGCAGTGAGGTGGGGACTGAGGCTGAAAAACTGTTTTTT.

The chain links TRBV7-2 to TRBJ2-3; D gene uncertain. Germline values: CDR1 SGHTA, CDR2 FQGNSA. Between the trimmed V and J ends, which lost 7 bases and 1 base, there was a span of 9 bases. The length of the CDR3 is 13 residues. Here the CDR3 reads CASTQQGTDTQYF. The CDR3 DNA follows: TGTGCCAGCACCCAGCAGGGCACAGATACGCAGTATTTT.

The chain uses TRBV6-1 and TRBJ1-3; 9 positions match TRBD1. Germline values: CDR1 MNHNS, CDR2 SASEGT. CDR3 length: 15 amino acids. The J segment lost 0 bases and the V segment lost 4 bases, leaving 1 base of the junction unmatched. The DNA for the CDR3 is TGTGCCAGCAGTGGGACAGGGGTCTCTGGAAACACCATATATTTT. Translated: CASSGTGVSGNTIYF.

The chain is built from TRBV4-2 and TRBJ1-5; TRBD1 is a possible D gene (5 bases). Germline V gives CDR1 LGHNA, CDR2 YNFKEQ. V was clipped by 0 bases and J by 8 bases, with 14 bases between them. This CDR3 region has 15 residues. The CDR3 DNA follows: TGTGCCAGCAGCCAAGATCGATCAGGGATGAAGCCCCAGCATTTT. Amino acids: CASSQDRSGMKPQHF.

This chain connects TRBV7-8 to TRBJ1-1; 7 bases are a match to TRBD1. Germline CDR1 and CDR2: SGHVS and FQNEAQ. Losses at the gene ends were 5 bases for V and 1 base for J; bases not matched to a gene: 10. The CDR3 has 16 amino acids. The CDR3 region is CASSQAHRGRNTEAFF. DNA for the CDR3: TGTGCCAGCAGCCAGGCGCACAGGGGCCGGAACACTGAAGCTTTCTTT.

V usage is TRBV5-5 and J usage is TRBJ2-7, with a tentative D call TRBD1 (6 bases). This CDR3 comprises 15 residues. The V and J ends lost 0 bases and 1 base respectively, with 11 bases between them. The germline CDR1 and CDR2 sequences are SGHKS and YYEKEE (reference sequence). The CDR3, as DNA: TGTGCCAGCAGCTTGGGATCACAGGGTTCCTACGAGCAGTACGTC. This codes for CASSLGSQGSYEQYV.

This rearrangement joins TRBV19 to TRBJ1-1; D not certain. The germline V gene encodes CDR1 LNHDA and CDR2 SQIVND (reference sequence). V lost 8 bases, J lost 1 base, and 8 bases lay in between. This CDR3 contains 12 residues. CDR3 sequence reads: CASRGQNTEAFF. The CDR3 DNA follows: TGTGCCAGTCGCGGCCAGAACACTGAAGCTTTCTTT.

V gene TRBV5-1 combines with J gene TRBJ1-2, with a tentative D call TRBD1 (5 bases). From germline, CDR1 is SGHRS and CDR2 YFSETQ. V gave up 3 bases and J gave up 0 bases, with 12 bases separating them. This CDR3 has 15 amino acids. The chain's CDR3 is CASSWGENTNYGYTF. The CDR3 DNA is TGCGCCAGCAGCTGGGGGGAAAATACTAACTATGGCTACACCTTC.

J is TRBJ2-7 and V is TRBV6-1; 7 bases map to TRBD2. Losses at the gene ends were 8 bases for V and 0 bases for J; bases not matched to a gene: 7. The length of the CDR3 is 14 residues. In germline, CDR1 is MNHNS, CDR2 SASEGT. In nucleotides, the CDR3 is TGTGCCAGCGGGACTGGGGGGGGCTCCTACGAGCAGTACGTC. It encodes CASGTGGGSYEQYV.

This chain connects TRBV2 to TRBJ1-2, with 8 bases identical to TRBD1. Germline-derived CDR1 and CDR2 are SNHLY and FYNNEI. CDR3 length: 13 residues. Unmatched junction bases numbered 8, after V lost 6 bases and J lost 8 bases. The CDR3 sequence is CASRPTGVSGYTF. The DNA of the CDR3 is TGTGCCAGCAGACCGACAGGGGTTAGCGGCTACACCTTC.

The chain links TRBV14 to TRBJ1-6; D is perhaps TRBD1 (6 bases). Looked up from germline, CDR1 is SGHDN and CDR2 is FVKESK. Trimming took off 1 base at V and 10 bases at J, with 14 bases between the two ends. The CDR3 contains 15 residues. CDR3 nucleotide sequence: TGTGCCAGCAGCCAAGCGCAGGGGATGGGGTCACCCCTCCACTTT. Protein product: CASSQAQGMGSPLHF.

The V and J genes are TRBV6-5 and TRBJ1-2; TRBD1 matches 9 bases. Unmatched junction bases numbered 6, after V lost 5 bases and J lost 5 bases. This CDR3 is built from 14 residues. The germline V gene has CDR1 MNHEY and CDR2 SVGAGI. The CDR3 region has the DNA TGTGCCAGCAGTCCACAGGGGGCGCGGTATGGCTACACCTTC. Protein: CASSPQGARYGYTF.

This clone was observed a single time. The chain has TRBV6-1 and TRBJ2-3; a weak D match, TRBD1 (7 bases). The CDR3 length is 18 residues. Deletions cut 3 bases from V and 2 bases from J, with 21 bases between. Germline CDR1 MNHNS, CDR2 SASEGT. The CDR3, as DNA: TGTGCCAGCAGTGAGAGCCTTATCGACAGGGAGGTCACAGATACGCAGTATTTT. Protein sequence: CASSESLIDREVTDTQYF.

This rearrangement joins TRBV19 to TRBJ2-2; TRBD2 aligns across 8 bases. V trimming: 7 bases; J trimming: 6 bases; junction bases outside the gene matches: 7. The CDR3 covers 14 residues. Per the germline V gene, CDR1 is LNHDA and CDR2 is SQIVND (reference sequence). This CDR3 is CASTWASGSGELFF. CDR3 nucleotides: TGTGCCAGTACCTGGGCTAGCGGGTCCGGGGAGCTGTTTTTT.

The chain couples TRBV6-1 to TRBJ2-3; D gene unclear. The V and J ends lost 0 bases and 1 base respectively, with 2 bases between them. The CDR3 is 13 amino acids. The V gene's germline CDR1 is MNHNS and CDR2 SASEGT. The CDR3 DNA reads as TGTGCCAGCAGTGAAGCCGGCACAGATACGCAGTATTTT. Translating gives CASSEAGTDTQYF.

The gene calls are TRBV2 and TRBJ1-1; the D is unclear. Trimming stripped 3 bases from V and 1 base from J, with 15 bases between. Germline V lookup: CDR1 SNHLY, CDR2 FYNNEI. The CDR3 is 16 amino acids. CDR3 loop: CASSEGSFSRNTEAFF. The CDR3 DNA sequence: TGTGCCAGCAGTGAGGGCAGCTTCTCACGGAACACTGAAGCTTTCTTT.

The chain uses TRBV18 and TRBJ2-1; 9 nucleotides align to TRBD1. J gave up 1 base and V 1 base, and 5 bases lay outside the gene matches. CDR3 length: 17 residues. Germline CDR1 reads KGHSH; CDR2 reads LQKENI. CDR3 DNA: TGTGCCAGCTCACCACTTTGGGACAGGGAATCCTACAATGAGCAGTTCTTC. Translated, it gives CASSPLWDRESYNEQFF.

The chain carries TRBV2 and TRBJ2-6; D remains ambiguous. The CDR3 runs to 12 residues. Germline-derived CDR1 and CDR2 are SNHLY and FYNNEI. The germline V and J ends were trimmed by 8 bases and 12 bases, with 14 bases remaining between them. The CDR3: CASHAVLSVLTF. CDR3 sequence (DNA): TGTGCCAGCCATGCGGTGCTTAGCGTCCTGACTTTC. Filled out from reference TRBV2 and TRBJ2-6, the complete variable domain reads EPEVTQTPSHQVTQMGQEVILRCVPISNHLYFYWYRQILGQKVEFLVSFYNNEISEKSEIFDDQFSVERPDGSNFTLKIRSTKLEDSAMYFCASHAVLSVLTFGAGSRLTVL.